This TCR beta chain was profiled in a study of T cells expressing NK-cell markers. Study overall: From sorted CD3+CD56+NKG2C+, CD3+CD56+NKG2C- and CD3+CD56-NKG2C+ T cells came the TCR beta repertoires. The study sequenced eight donors, seven HCMV-seropositive and one seronegative.

About this clonotype itself: Its antigen remains unidentified.

Findings and limits, study-wide: HCMV specificity of the expanded NKG2C+ T cell clones stayed unclear.

As the method of synthesis, 5'RACE template switching with UMIs yielded TCR beta cDNA. TCRdb reprocessed the 5' RACE reads and reports one entry per CDR3 protein, with no DNA. The sample data list about 660 distinct CDR3 sequences. The CDR3 is made up of 12 amino acids. The germline gives CDR1 DFQATT, CDR2 SNEGSKA (reference sequence). The sequenced sample consisted of blood T cells: a sorted CD56 or NKG2C T cell subset, CD4+ or CD8+ T cells, or bulk PBMC T cells (not recorded which). The J gene is TRBJ2-5, the V gene TRBV20-1. This receptor was obtained from a woman between 45 and 65 years old in good health. The CDR3 sequence is CSARVSSGTQYF.